The 15 T cell receptor beta chains given below trace back to one sample, sequenced in a study of prognosis after radiotherapy for stage I lung cancer. Amplicons of TCR beta CDR3 were generated from genomic DNA by two-round multiplex PCR. The use of primers specific to each TRBV and TRBJ gene characterized first-round PCR. MiXCR, applied by TCRdb to the multiplex PCR reads, yields one record per CDR3 protein. This sample has about 15,000 distinct CDR3 sequences; more than 25% occur once, and the top ten carry around a quarter. The sample consisted of PBMCs, taken before or after stereotactic body radiation therapy (not recorded which). The receptor set was obtained from a donor older than 45 with non-small cell lung cancer.

This clonotype came up many times. V gene TRBV3-1 combines with J gene TRBJ2-3; 13 bases align to TRBD2. The CDR3 runs 17 residues. CDR1 and CDR2 from the germline V gene are LGHDT and YNNKEL (reference sequence). The ends lost 4 bases at V and 2 bases at J; junction bases unmatched: 6. In DNA form, the CDR3 reads TGTGCCAGCAGCCCCTTCGGGACTAGCGGGGACACAGATACGCAGTATTTT. Residues: CASSPFGTSGDTDTQYF.

The table lists this clonotype with many counts. The chain joins TRBV28 to TRBJ2-5; D ambiguous. The CDR3 has 14 amino acids. Trimming shortened V by 4 bases and J by 5 bases, and 14 bases separated the two germline ends. Germline CDR1 reads MDHEN; CDR2 reads SYDVKM. In DNA, the CDR3 is TGTGCCAGCAGTTCCTCCTGGGGAAAGGAGACCCAGTACTTC. It translates to CASSSSWGKETQYF.

This clonotype was counted many times. The chain combines TRBV28 with TRBJ2-1; TRBD2 agrees at 7 bases. Germline V CDR1 and CDR2: MDHEN, SYDVKM. The CDR3 runs 15 residues. Losses at the gene ends were 5 bases for V and 8 bases for J; bases not matched to a gene: 12. The CDR3 sequence is CASSPLGGSFYEQFF. DNA for the CDR3: TGTGCCAGCAGTCCGCTCGGCGGGAGTTTCTATGAGCAGTTCTTC.

The V and J genes are TRBV27 and TRBJ2-7; the D is unclear. V was cut by 5 bases and J by 1 base, with 12 bases left in between. The CDR3 is made up of 14 amino acids. Germline CDR1 and CDR2: MNHEY and SMNVEV (reference sequence). The DNA for the CDR3 is TGTGCCAGCAGTAAATGGGCCACGTCCTACGAGCAGTACTTC. Its protein product is CASSKWATSYEQYF.

This rearrangement joins TRBV6-1 to TRBJ2-1; a weak D match, TRBD1 (5 bases). The CDR3 has 16 amino acids. CDR1 MNHNS and CDR2 SASEGT come from the germline V gene. V was clipped by 7 bases and J by 6 bases, with 22 bases between them. CDR3 amino acids: CASTGAIAVSLNEQFF. In DNA, the CDR3 is TGTGCCAGCACTGGGGCCATCGCAGTAAGTCTCAATGAGCAGTTCTTC.

This clonotype was counted many times. The J gene is TRBJ2-7, the V gene TRBV6-5, with D perhaps matching TRBD1 or TRBD2 (5 bases each). From germline, CDR1 is MNHEY and CDR2 SVGAGI. The V end was cut by 1 base, the J end by 2 bases, with 12 bases between. The CDR3 is 15 residues long. The CDR3 DNA is TGTGCCAGCAGTTACTTTGGGACGAACCCCTACGAGCAGTACTTC. This encodes CASSYFGTNPYEQYF.

As regards this clonotype: This probably arose from a read error, given a far larger clone one base away. This sequence joins TRBV20-1 and TRBJ2-5, with 10 nucleotides matching TRBD1. Trimming removed 6 bases from V and 12 bases from J; junction bases left unmatched: 19. This CDR3 comprises 15 residues. Germline V gene sequence: CDR1 DFQATT, CDR2 SNEGSKA (reference sequence). DNA of the CDR3: TGCAGTGCAGCCGGGACAGGGGTCTATCTGGGCATTAAGTACTTC. It is translated as CSAAGTGVYLGIKYF.

This clonotype qualifies as medium-sized. CDR3 region: CASSDGTSGFLDTQYF. Here the CDR3 DNA reads TGTGCCAGCAGTGATGGTACTAGCGGGTTTTTAGATACGCAGTATTTT. V is TRBV2 and J is TRBJ2-3, with TRBD2 matching 9 bases. The CDR3 has 16 residues. Germline CDR1 is SNHLY and CDR2 is FYNNEI. V shed 3 bases, J shed 5 bases, and the junction held 9 bases outside the gene matches.

Many counts were recorded for this clonotype. The chain carries TRBV10-2 and TRBJ2-1, with 9 bases identical to TRBD2. Germline assignment: CDR1 WSHSY and CDR2 SAAADI. The junction had 4 bases not matched to a gene; V was cut back by 1 base and J by 0 bases. The CDR3 extends over 17 amino acids. This CDR3 reads CASSEYLAGNSYNEQFF. The CDR3 nucleotides are TGCGCCAGCAGTGAGTACCTAGCGGGAAACTCCTACAATGAGCAGTTCTTC.

This clonotype was recorded many times. V usage is TRBV11-2 and J usage is TRBJ2-3, with unresolved D. V dropped 3 bases and J dropped 1 base, with 11 bases sitting between them. This CDR3 is built from 15 residues. Germline V CDR1 and CDR2: SGHAT, FQNNGV. The CDR3 loop reads CASSFTPWGTDTQYF. The CDR3 bases are TGTGCCAGCAGCTTCACCCCATGGGGCACAGATACGCAGTATTTT.

On this clonotype: A read error is the likely source, as a far larger clone sits one nucleotide away. The chain is built from TRBV6-2 or TRBV6-3 and TRBJ1-5; D is perhaps TRBD1 (6 bases). This CDR3 has 15 amino acids. Germline V gene data show CDR1 as MNHEY and CDR2 as SVGEGT. The V end lost 10 bases, the J end lost 4 bases, and 20 bases lay between the germline ends. The CDR3 sequence is CAINLGGGANQPQHF. The CDR3, as DNA: TGTGCCATCAACCTAGGGGGGGGGGCAAATCAGCCCCAGCATTTT.

This clonotype has just one count. At one boundary the junction diverges from the germline segment, which might be a read error. As DNA, the CDR3 is TGCAGTTCTAGGACACAGGGGGCTTTAGGTGGCTACACCTTC. Translating gives CSSRTQGALGGYTF. The chain has TRBV20-1 and TRBJ1-2, with 9 bases identical to TRBD1. CDR1 is DFQATT, CDR2 SNEGSKA, per germline (reference sequence). The CDR3 sequence is 14 residues long.

This clonotype was counted many times. The rearrangement uses TRBV20-1 and TRBJ1-6; D is undetermined. This CDR3 region has 13 residues. The V gene's germline CDR1 is DFQATT and CDR2 SNEGSKA (reference sequence). V lost 3 bases and J 9 bases, leaving 12 bases between the germline ends. Here the CDR3 reads CSARGGPSSPLHF. In DNA form, the CDR3 reads TGCAGTGCTAGGGGCGGGCCGAGTTCACCCCTCCACTTT.

The chain uses TRBV20-1 and TRBJ1-6; D may be TRBD1 (5 bases). This CDR3 region has 19 residues. Trimming took 0 bases from V and 6 from J, leaving 24 bases between them. Germline V lookup: CDR1 DFQATT, CDR2 SNEGSKA (reference sequence). CDR3 region: CSARDLEGWGFCLNSPLHF. CDR3 nucleotides: TGCAGTGCTAGAGATCTGGAGGGGTGGGGTTTTTGCCTTAATTCACCCCTCCACTTT.

There are many counts of this clonotype. J is TRBJ2-1 and V is TRBV6-5, with D possibly being TRBD1 (6 bases). Germline CDR1 reads MNHEY; CDR2 reads SVGAGI. This CDR3 has 15 amino acids. V shed 2 bases and J shed 4 bases, with 12 bases lying between them. The CDR3 coding sequence is TGTGCCAGCAGTTACAGGGGGTTCTCTTACAATGAGCAGTTCTTC. Translation gives CASSYRGFSYNEQFF.